Many counts were recorded for the clone carrying this T cell receptor (beta chain). Its target is unknown. Time point given: newly diagnosed GD, antithyroid drugs for less than 3 months. PBMC-extracted RNA yielded the TCR library. Those enrolled as patients came out of an endocrinology department in Xi'an, China. The data originate from a study of regulatory T cells in long-lasting Graves disease. Germline V gene data show CDR1 as LGHDT and CDR2 as YNNKEL (reference sequence). The CDR3 has 14 residues. V was shortened by 1 base and J by 6 bases, with 12 bases between the two germline ends. Arm-PCR with iRepertoire HTBI primers amplified the CDR3 regions for these TCR beta libraries. TCRdb re-analysed the multiplex PCR reads in MiXCR, keeping a single row per CDR3 protein. Here the sample spans 620,000 or so distinct CDR3 sequences, 16% being singletons. Study results and caveats: Among samples with persistent disease, TRBV28, TRBJ1-2 and TRBJ2-5 were favored. Thyroid tissue was not sampled; only peripheral blood was.

The data also belong to a second study, concerning T cells in Graves' hyperthyroidism and ophthalmopathy.

The material was peripheral blood mononuclear cells (PBMCs), obtained at new diagnosis, from a patient treated with antithyroid drugs. The rearrangement links TRBV3-1 to TRBJ1-2; the D gene is possibly TRBD1 (6 bases). This TCR came from a woman under 40 with Graves disease. The DNA of the CDR3 is TGTGCCAGCAGCCAAGCCGGGGGCGCGGATGGCTACACCTTC. It is translated as CASSQAGGADGYTF. Variable domain in full (rest from reference TRBV3-1 and TRBJ1-2): DTAVSQTPKYLVTQMGNDKSIKCEQNLGHDTMYWYKQDSKKFLKIMFSYNNKELIINETVPNRFSPKSPDKAHLNLHINSLELGDSAVYFCASSQAGGADGYTFGSGTRLTVV.